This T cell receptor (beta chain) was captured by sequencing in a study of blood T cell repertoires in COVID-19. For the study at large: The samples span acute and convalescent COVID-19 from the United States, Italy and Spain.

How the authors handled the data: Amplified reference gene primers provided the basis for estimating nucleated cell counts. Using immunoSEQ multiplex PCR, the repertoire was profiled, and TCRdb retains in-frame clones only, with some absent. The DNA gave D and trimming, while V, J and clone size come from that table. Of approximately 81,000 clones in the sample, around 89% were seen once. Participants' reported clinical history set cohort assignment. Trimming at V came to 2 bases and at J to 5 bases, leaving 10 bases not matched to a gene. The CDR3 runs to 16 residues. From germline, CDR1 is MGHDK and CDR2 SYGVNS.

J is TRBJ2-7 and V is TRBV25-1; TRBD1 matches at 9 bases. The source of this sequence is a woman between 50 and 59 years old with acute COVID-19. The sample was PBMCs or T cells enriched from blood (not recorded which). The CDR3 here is CASSELGGQGLNEQYF. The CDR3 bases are TGTGCCAGCAGTGAACTTGGGGGACAGGGTCTCAACGAGCAGTACTTC.